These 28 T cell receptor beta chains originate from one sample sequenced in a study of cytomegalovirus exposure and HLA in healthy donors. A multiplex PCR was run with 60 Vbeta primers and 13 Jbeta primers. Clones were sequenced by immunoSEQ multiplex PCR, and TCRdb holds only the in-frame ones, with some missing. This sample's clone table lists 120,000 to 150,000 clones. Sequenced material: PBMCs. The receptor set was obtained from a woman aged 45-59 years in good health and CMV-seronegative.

The CDR3 sequence is CASSQDGGRGEQYF. The CDR3 nucleotides read TGCGCCAGCAGCCAAGATGGGGGCAGGGGCGAGCAGTACTTC. The V call is TRBV4-3, the J call TRBJ2-7; D possibly corresponds to TRBD1 (6 bases). V lost 0 bases and J lost 6, with 12 bases in between. The germline V gene has CDR1 LGHNA and CDR2 YSLEER. The CDR3 covers 14 residues.

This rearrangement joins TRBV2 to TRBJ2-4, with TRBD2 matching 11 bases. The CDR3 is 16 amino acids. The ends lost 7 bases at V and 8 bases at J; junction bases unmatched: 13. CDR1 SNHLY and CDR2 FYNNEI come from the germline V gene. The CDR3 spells CASKSLAGGPVHIQYF. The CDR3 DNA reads TGTGCCAGCAAATCTTTAGCGGGGGGGCCTGTTCACATTCAGTACTTC.

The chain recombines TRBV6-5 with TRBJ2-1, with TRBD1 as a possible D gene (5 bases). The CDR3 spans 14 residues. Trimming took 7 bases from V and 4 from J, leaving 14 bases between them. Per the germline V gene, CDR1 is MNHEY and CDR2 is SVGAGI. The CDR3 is CASNPRQGYNEQFF. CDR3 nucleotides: TGTGCCAGCAACCCCAGGCAGGGTTACAATGAGCAGTTCTTC.

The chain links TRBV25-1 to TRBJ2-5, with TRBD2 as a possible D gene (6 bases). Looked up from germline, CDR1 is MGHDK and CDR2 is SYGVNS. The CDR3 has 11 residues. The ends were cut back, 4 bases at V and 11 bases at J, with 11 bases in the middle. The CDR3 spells CASSARLGQYF. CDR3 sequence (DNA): TGTGCCAGCAGTGCTAGACTAGGGCAGTACTTC.

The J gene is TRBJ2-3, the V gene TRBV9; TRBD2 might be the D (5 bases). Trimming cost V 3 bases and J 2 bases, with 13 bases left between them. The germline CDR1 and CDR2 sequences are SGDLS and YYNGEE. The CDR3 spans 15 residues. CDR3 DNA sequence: TGTGCCAGCAGCGCAGGACTCCGTAACACAGATACGCAGTATTTT. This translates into CASSAGLRNTDTQYF. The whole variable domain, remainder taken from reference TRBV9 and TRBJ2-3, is DSGVTQTPKHLITATGQRVTLRCSPRSGDLSVYWYQQSLDQGLQFLIQYYNGEERAKGNILERFSAQQFPDLHSELNLSSLELGDSALYFCASSAGLRNTDTQYFGPGTRLTVL.

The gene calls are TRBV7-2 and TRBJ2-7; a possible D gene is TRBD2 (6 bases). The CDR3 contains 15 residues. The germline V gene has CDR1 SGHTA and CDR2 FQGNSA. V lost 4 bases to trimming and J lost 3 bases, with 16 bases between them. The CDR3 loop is CASSSAGRNFYEQYF. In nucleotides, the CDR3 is TGTGCCAGCAGCTCGGCCGGGAGAAATTTCTACGAGCAGTACTTC.

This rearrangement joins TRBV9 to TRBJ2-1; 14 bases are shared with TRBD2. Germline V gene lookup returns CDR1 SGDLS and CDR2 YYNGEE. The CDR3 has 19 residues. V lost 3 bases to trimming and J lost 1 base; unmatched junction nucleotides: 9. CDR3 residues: CASSGGGLAGDLSYNEQFF. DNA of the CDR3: TGTGCCAGCAGCGGAGGGGGACTAGCGGGAGATTTGTCCTACAATGAGCAGTTCTTC. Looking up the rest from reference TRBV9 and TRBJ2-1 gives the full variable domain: DSGVTQTPKHLITATGQRVTLRCSPRSGDLSVYWYQQSLDQGLQFLIQYYNGEERAKGNILERFSAQQFPDLHSELNLSSLELGDSALYFCASSGGGLAGDLSYNEQFFGPGTRLTVL.

CDR3: CASSEGTGGWLSYNSPLHF. Written as DNA, the CDR3 is TGTGCCAGCAGTGAAGGGACAGGGGGCTGGTTATCCTATAATTCACCCCTCCACTTT. V usage is TRBV6-1 and J usage is TRBJ1-6; 11 bases line up with TRBD1. Germline V gene sequence: CDR1 MNHNS, CDR2 SASEGT. J gave up 1 base and V 1 base, and 6 bases lay outside the gene matches. The CDR3 sequence is 19 residues long.

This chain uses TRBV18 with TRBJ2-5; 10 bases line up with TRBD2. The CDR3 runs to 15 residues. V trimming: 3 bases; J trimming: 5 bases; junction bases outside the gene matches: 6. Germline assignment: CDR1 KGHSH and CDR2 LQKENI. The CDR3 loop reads CASSPSLAGPETQYF. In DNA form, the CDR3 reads TGTGCCAGCTCACCCTCACTAGCGGGACCGGAGACCCAGTACTTC.

Here the CDR3 reads CASSFRGTEAFF. For the CDR3, the DNA is TGTGCCAGCAGCTTCAGGGGTACTGAAGCTTTCTTT. The genes are TRBV5-4 and TRBJ1-1, with a weak D call TRBD1 (6 bases). The CDR3 runs to 12 residues. Trimming removed 2 bases at V and 5 bases at J, with 7 bases between. CDR1 and CDR2 from the germline V gene are SGHNT and YYREEE (reference sequence).

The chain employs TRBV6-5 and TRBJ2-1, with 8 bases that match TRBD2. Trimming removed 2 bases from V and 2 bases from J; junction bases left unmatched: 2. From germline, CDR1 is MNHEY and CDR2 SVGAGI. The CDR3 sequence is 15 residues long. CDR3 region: CASSYRREAYNEQFF. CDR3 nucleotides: TGTGCCAGCAGTTACCGGCGGGAGGCCTACAATGAGCAGTTCTTC.

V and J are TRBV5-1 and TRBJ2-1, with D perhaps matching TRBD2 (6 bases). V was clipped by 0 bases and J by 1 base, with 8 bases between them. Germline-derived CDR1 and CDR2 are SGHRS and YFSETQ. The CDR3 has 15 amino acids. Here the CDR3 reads CASSLEGRSYNEQFF. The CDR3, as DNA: TGCGCCAGCAGCTTGGAAGGGAGGTCCTACAATGAGCAGTTCTTC.

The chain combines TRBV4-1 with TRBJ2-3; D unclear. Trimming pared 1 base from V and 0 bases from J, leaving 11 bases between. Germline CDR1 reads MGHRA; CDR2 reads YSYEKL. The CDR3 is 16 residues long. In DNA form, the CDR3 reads TGCGCCAGCAGCCAAGGGGCCTACCTTAGCACAGATACGCAGTATTTT. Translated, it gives CASSQGAYLSTDTQYF.

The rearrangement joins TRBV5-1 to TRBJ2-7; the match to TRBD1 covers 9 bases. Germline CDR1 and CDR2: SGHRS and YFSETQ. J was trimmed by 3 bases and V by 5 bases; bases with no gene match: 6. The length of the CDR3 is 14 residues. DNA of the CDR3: TGCGCCAGCAGTTCGCCGGGACAGGGCTACGAGCAGTACTTC. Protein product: CASSSPGQGYEQYF. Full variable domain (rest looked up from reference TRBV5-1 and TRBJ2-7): KAGVTQTPRYLIKTRGQQVTLSCSPISGHRSVSWYQQTPGQGLQFLFEYFSETQRNKGNFPGRFSGRQFSNSRSEMNVSTLELGDSALYLCASSSPGQGYEQYFGPGTRLTVT.

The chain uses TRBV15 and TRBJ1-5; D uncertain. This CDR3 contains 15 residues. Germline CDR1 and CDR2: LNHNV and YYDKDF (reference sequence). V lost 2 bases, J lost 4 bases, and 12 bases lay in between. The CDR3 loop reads CATSRSDDTNQPQHF. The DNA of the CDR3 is TGTGCCACCAGCAGATCCGACGACACAAATCAGCCCCAGCATTTT.

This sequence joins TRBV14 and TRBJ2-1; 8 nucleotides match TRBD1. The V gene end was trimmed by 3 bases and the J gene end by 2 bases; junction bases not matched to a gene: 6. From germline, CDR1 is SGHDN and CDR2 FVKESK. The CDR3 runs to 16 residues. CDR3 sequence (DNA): TGTGCCAGCAGCCAGAGACCGGGACAGGCCTACAATGAGCAGTTCTTC. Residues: CASSQRPGQAYNEQFF.

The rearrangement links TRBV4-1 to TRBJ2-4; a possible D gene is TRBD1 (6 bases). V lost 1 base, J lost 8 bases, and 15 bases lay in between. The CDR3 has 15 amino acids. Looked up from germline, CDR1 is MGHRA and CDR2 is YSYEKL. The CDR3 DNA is TGCGCCAGCAGCCAAGGCCGACAGGTGGGGGACATTCAGTACTTC. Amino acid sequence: CASSQGRQVGDIQYF.

DNA for the CDR3: TGTGCCAGCAGCCCTAGCGGGAGGGGCGACGAGCAGTACTTC. Protein product: CASSPSGRGDEQYF. This sequence joins TRBV4-2 and TRBJ2-7, with TRBD2 matching 12 bases. The CDR3 extends over 14 amino acids. With 4 bases clipped from V and 5 bases from J, the junction kept 3 bases outside the gene matches. Germline V gives CDR1 LGHNA, CDR2 YNFKEQ.

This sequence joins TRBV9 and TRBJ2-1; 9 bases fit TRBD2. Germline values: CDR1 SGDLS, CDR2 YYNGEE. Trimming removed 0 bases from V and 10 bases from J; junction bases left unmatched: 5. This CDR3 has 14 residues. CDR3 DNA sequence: TGTGCCAGCAGCGTAGTAGCGGGAGAGACAGAGCAGTTCTTC. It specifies CASSVVAGETEQFF.

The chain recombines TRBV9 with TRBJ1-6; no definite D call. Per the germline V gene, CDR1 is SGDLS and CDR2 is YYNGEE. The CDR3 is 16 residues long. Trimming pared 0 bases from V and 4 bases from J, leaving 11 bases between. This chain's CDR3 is CASSVAGQSYNSPLHF. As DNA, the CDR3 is TGTGCCAGCAGCGTAGCTGGGCAGTCTTATAATTCACCCCTCCACTTT.

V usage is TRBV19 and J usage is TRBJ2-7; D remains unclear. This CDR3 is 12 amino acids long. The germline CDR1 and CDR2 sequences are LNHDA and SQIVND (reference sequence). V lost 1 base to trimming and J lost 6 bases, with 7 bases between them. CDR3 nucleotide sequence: TGTGCCAGTAGTATAGGCGTGAGCGAGCAGTACTTC. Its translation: CASSIGVSEQYF.

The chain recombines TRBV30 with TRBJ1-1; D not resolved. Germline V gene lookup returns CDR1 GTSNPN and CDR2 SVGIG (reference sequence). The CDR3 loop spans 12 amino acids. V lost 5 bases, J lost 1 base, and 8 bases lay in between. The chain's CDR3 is CAWGETNTEAFF. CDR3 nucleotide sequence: TGTGCCTGGGGGGAGACGAACACTGAAGCTTTCTTT. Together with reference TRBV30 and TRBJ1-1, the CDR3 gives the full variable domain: SQTIHQWPATLVQPVGSPLSLECTVEGTSNPNLYWYRQAAGRGLQLLFYSVGIGQISSEVPQNLSASRPQDRQFILSSKKLLLSDSGFYLCAWGETNTEAFFGQGTRLTVV.

The CDR3 region has the DNA TGTGCCAGCAGCCAAGATTTCAGCGGGGGCACTATTGAGCAGTTCTTC. It translates to CASSQDFSGGTIEQFF. The chain combines TRBV4-2 with TRBJ2-1; 8 bases map to TRBD2. The CDR3 is made up of 16 amino acids. J was trimmed by 9 bases and V by 0 bases; bases with no gene match: 10. The germline gives CDR1 LGHNA, CDR2 YNFKEQ.

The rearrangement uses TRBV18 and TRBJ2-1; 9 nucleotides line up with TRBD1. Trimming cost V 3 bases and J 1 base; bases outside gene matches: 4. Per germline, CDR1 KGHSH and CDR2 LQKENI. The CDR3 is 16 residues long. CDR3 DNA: TGTGCCAGCTCACCTAACAGGGGGCTTTCCTACAATGAGCAGTTCTTC. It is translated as CASSPNRGLSYNEQFF.

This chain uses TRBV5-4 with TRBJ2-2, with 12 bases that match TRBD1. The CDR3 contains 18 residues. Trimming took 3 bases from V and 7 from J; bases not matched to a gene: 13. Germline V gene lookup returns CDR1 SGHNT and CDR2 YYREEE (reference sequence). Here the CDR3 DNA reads TGTGCCAGCAGCTCCGGCCCTAGGGGACAGGGGGCGATCGGGGAGCTGTTTTTT. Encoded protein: CASSSGPRGQGAIGELFF.

The CDR3 protein is CASSVRQYNSPLHF. CDR3 in DNA: TGTGCCAGCAGCGTCCGACAGTATAATTCACCCCTCCACTTT. The gene calls are TRBV9 and TRBJ1-6; tentative D call: TRBD1 (5 bases). The germline CDR1 and CDR2 sequences are SGDLS and YYNGEE. Trimming left V 2 bases short and J 4 bases short, with 7 bases between. CDR3 length: 14 residues. Full variable domain (outside the CDR3, taken from reference TRBV9 and TRBJ1-6): DSGVTQTPKHLITATGQRVTLRCSPRSGDLSVYWYQQSLDQGLQFLIQYYNGEERAKGNILERFSAQQFPDLHSELNLSSLELGDSALYFCASSVRQYNSPLHFGNGTRLTVT.

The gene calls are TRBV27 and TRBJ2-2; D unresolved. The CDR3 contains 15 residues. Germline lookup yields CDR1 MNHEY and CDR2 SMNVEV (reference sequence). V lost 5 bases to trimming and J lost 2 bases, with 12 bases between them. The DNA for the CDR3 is TGTGCCAGCAGTCTCTCGAGAGTCAACACCGGGGAGCTGTTTTTT. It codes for CASSLSRVNTGELFF.

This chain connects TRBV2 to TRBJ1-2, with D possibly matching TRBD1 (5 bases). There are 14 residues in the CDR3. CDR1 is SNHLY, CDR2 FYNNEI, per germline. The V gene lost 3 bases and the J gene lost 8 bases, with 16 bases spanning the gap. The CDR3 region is CASSEEAGVWGYTF. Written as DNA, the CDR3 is TGTGCCAGCAGTGAGGAGGCGGGGGTCTGGGGCTACACCTTC. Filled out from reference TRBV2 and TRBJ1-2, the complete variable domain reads EPEVTQTPSHQVTQMGQEVILRCVPISNHLYFYWYRQILGQKVEFLVSFYNNEISEKSEIFDDQFSVERPDGSNFTLKIRSTKLEDSAMYFCASSEEAGVWGYTFGSGTRLTVV.